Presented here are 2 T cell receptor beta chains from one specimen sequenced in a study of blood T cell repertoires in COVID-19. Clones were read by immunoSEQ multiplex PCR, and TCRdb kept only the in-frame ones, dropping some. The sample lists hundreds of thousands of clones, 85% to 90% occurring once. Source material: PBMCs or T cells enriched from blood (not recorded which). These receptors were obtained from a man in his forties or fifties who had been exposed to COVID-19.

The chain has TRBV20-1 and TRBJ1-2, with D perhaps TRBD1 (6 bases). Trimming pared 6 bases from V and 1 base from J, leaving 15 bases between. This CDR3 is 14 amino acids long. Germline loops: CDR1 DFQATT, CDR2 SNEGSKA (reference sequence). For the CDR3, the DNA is TGCAGTGCCAGTGACCCCAGGGGTAACTATGGCTACACCTTC. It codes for CSASDPRGNYGYTF.

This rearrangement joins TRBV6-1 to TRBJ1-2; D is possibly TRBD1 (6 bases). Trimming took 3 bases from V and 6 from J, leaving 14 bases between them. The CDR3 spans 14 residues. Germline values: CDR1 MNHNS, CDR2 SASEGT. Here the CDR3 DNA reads TGTGCCAGCAGTGATAGGGGGGGCAGGGATGGCTACACCTTC. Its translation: CASSDRGGRDGYTF.